Listed below are T cell receptor beta chains from one sample, sequenced in a study of blood T cell repertoires in COVID-19. Sequencing used immunoSEQ multiplex PCR; TCRdb keeps in-frame clones, though not all of them. The data hold more than 250,000 clones, with approximately 90% observed a single time. Sequencing was carried out using peripheral blood. The receptor set was obtained from a woman aged 30 to 39 with COVID-19, enrolled during active disease. Both conserved end residues are part of each CDR3.

v_call cdr3_aa
TRBV4-2 CASSQGSGTGVPETQYF
TRBV12-3/TRBV12-4 CASSPEETQYF
TRBV5-1 CASSLDRGPANIQYF
TRBV7-9 CASSLTGVGEAFF
TRBV5-6 CASSSQSGGVQPQHF
TRBV6-5 CASKQGTGSLQPQHF
TRBV5-1 CASSLGAGQGVIYGYTF
TRBV14 CASSHFSGQYF
TRBV6-1 CASSDRVKGYTF
TRBV5-4 CASSAGRSYNSPLHF
TRBV6-5 CASSYDGLNTEAFF
TRBV2 CARGGGRGNEKLFF
TRBV6-1 CASSEGAGNTEAFF
TRBV15 CATSSSFASGGRNEQFF
TRBV15 CATSIGGEDTQYF
TRBV4-3 CASSHRHLTGELFF
TRBV12-3/TRBV12-4 CASSWTRGGTQYF
TRBV11-3 CASSFSGAYYNEQFF
TRBV24-1 CATSATGLAGPRNEQFF
TRBV6-5 CASSTRTGAASEAFF
TRBV5-8 CASSLRWTGGAGTEAFF
TRBV6-4 CASSELAGGPYEQFF
TRBV6-6 CASSTGSGNTIYF
TRBV2 CASSVEGQETQYF
TRBV30 CAWSRKGQRETQYF
TRBV7-9 CASSTRGQGTDTQYF
TRBV6-6 CASSTTAGNTIYF
TRBV6-4 CASRRNGEIGRYGNQPQHF